This T cell receptor (beta chain) was identified in a study of blood T cells in healthy people across ages. The use of a sample-barcoded 5' primer and a J-beta primer mix characterized a second PCR of about 7 to 12 cycles. Each CDR3 protein is one row after TCRdb ran MiXCR on the 5' RACE reads. Found here are about 630,000 distinct CDR3 sequences, under 25% of them singletons; the top ten hold under 4%. This clonotype was recorded many times. Germline V gives CDR1 MGHRA, CDR2 YSYEKL. The CDR3 contains 14 residues. V was shortened by 4 bases and J by 2 bases, with 11 bases between the two germline ends.

This chain uses TRBV4-1 with TRBJ1-1; D unresolved. This sequence originates from a man aged 70 or older in good health. The sequenced sample was blood. The CDR3 nucleotides are TGCGCCAGCAGCCTCCCGGGGAGCAACACTGAAGCTTTCTTT. It yields the protein CASSLPGSNTEAFF.